Listed below are T cell receptor beta chains from one sample, sequenced in a study of human T cells and chemical hapten exposure. One entry per CDR3 protein, called by TCRdb with MiXCR from the RACE reads. The table has roughly 34,000 distinct CDR3 sequences, about 6.3% seen once. The specimen comprised whole blood, sampled in connection with sensitization to the hapten diphenylcyclopropenone (DPC). These receptor sequences come from a woman aged 25 to 39 with alopecia areata. Some clones in this sample may be carry-over from other donors' samples. The CDR3 runs from the conserved cysteine through the conserved F or W. Each record gives: J gene, D gene, V gene, clone size, CDR3 DNA, CDR3 protein. The D gene is left open where the match is weak. The size of a clone is reported for some rows only, either as once, few or many, or as a class for expanded clones.

TRBJ1-6 TRBD1 TRBV12-3/TRBV12-4 - TGTGCCAGCACTCGAGGGGGGGCAGGGGGCATGGTGCGGTCACCCCTCCACTTT CASTRGGAGGMVRSPLHF
TRBJ1-1 - TRBV29-1 many TGCAGCGTTGCGGCTGAGAACACTGAAGCTTTCTTT CSVAAENTEAFF
TRBJ1-5 - TRBV25-1 - TGTGCCAGCAGTCTCCCAGGTAGCAATCAGCCCCAGCATTTT CASSLPGSNQPQHF
TRBJ2-7 TRBD2 TRBV6-5 - TGTGCCAGCAGTTACCCTAGCGGGGGGGGGTACGAGCAGTACTTC CASSYPSGGGYEQYF
TRBJ2-3 TRBD1 TRBV18 medium-sized TGTGCCAGCTCGCCAGGACAGGGGGGCACAGATACGCAGTATTTT CASSPGQGGTDTQYF
TRBJ1-1 - TRBV21-1 medium-sized TGTGCCAGCAGCAAAGCGCAGGGAAAAGTCTCATACACTGAAGCTTTCTTT CASSKAQGKVSYTEAFF
TRBJ2-1 TRBD2 TRBV28 many TGTGCCAGCAGTCCCCCGGGACTAGTCTCCTACAATGAGCAGTTCTTC CASSPPGLVSYNEQFF
TRBJ1-1 TRBD1 TRBV28 - TGTGCCAGCAGTCCCCGATCAACAGGGGAAGCTGAAGCTTTCTTT CASSPRSTGEAEAFF
TRBJ1-5 TRBD1 TRBV20-1 few TGCAGTGCTCCTCCGGGACAGGGCGTTTATCAGCCCCAGCATTTT CSAPPGQGVYQPQHF
TRBJ1-4 - TRBV7-9 few TGTGCCAGCAGCTTAGTCCAGGGTGATGAAAAACTGTTTTTT CASSLVQGDEKLFF
TRBJ2-3 - TRBV30 many TGTGCCTGGAGTGTAAATATTGGGACAGATACGCAGTATTTT CAWSVNIGTDTQYF
TRBJ1-2 - TRBV20-1 many TGCAGTGCTAGTAGGTCCGGAACATCGGGCGGCTACACCTTC CSASRSGTSGGYTF
TRBJ1-3 - TRBV27 few TGTGCCAGCAGTTTAGTAGGGTCCCCTGGAAACACCATATATTTT CASSLVGSPGNTIYF
TRBJ2-1 - TRBV6-2/TRBV6-3 - TGTGCCAGCAGTCGTGGGAGCTCCTACAATGAGCAGTTCTTC CASSRGSSYNEQFF
TRBJ2-7 - TRBV6-5 many TGTGCCAGCAGTTACTTACCGGACGCCTACGAGCAGTACTTC CASSYLPDAYEQYF
TRBJ2-5 - TRBV6-2/TRBV6-3 many TGTGCCAGCAGTTATATCGAGACCCAGTACTTC CASSYIETQYF
TRBJ1-2 TRBD1 TRBV18 many TGTGCCAGCTCACCAGGACAGGAGAACTATGGCTACACCTTC CASSPGQENYGYTF
TRBJ1-6 - TRBV9 many TGTGCCAGCAGCGTAGAGGGCAGGGGAAATTCACCCCTCCACTTT CASSVEGRGNSPLHF
TRBJ1-1 - TRBV7-2 many TGTGCCAGCTCACCGGACACCATCACTGAAGCTTTCTTT CASSPDTITEAFF
TRBJ2-7 TRBD1 TRBV20-1 few TGCAGTGCGATCGGGACAGCTAAAACCTACGAGCAGTACTTC CSAIGTAKTYEQYF
TRBJ2-7 - TRBV13 many TGTGCCAGCAGCTTAGGCCAAGAGACGGGCTACGAGCAGTACTTC CASSLGQETGYEQYF
TRBJ2-3 TRBD1 TRBV6-1 medium-sized TGTGCCAGCTTCTGGCAGGGGGCGGCTGATACGCAGTATTTT CASFWQGAADTQYF
TRBJ2-7 TRBD1 TRBV24-1 many TGTGCCACCAGTGGATCGGTGGGGACAGGGGGATCCTACGAGCAGTACTTC CATSGSVGTGGSYEQYF
TRBJ1-1 - TRBV12-5 - TGTGCTAGTGGCATTAATCGGGCAGGGCCGAACACTGAAGCTTTCTTT CASGINRAGPNTEAFF
TRBJ1-1 TRBD1 TRBV7-9 many TGTGCCAGCAGCTCCGACAGGGGCACTGAAGCTTTCTTT CASSSDRGTEAFF
TRBJ2-3 - TRBV20-1 many TGCAGTGCTAGAGTGGCTAGCGCAGATACGCAGTATTTT CSARVASADTQYF
TRBJ1-2 - TRBV20-1 few TGCAGTGCTAGTCCCGACAGCCTCTACTATGGCTACACCTTC CSASPDSLYYGYTF
TRBJ2-2 - TRBV12-3/TRBV12-4 - TGTGCCAGCAGTTTCGTTCTATCGAACACCGGGGAGCTGTTTTTT CASSFVLSNTGELFF
TRBJ2-3 - TRBV7-2 - TGTGCCAGCAGCCCCCCCCTTGACCCTAGCACAGATACGCAGTATTTT CASSPPLDPSTDTQYF
TRBJ1-6 - TRBV20-1 many TGCAGTGCCCATATTGGGGGGGACTCACCCCTCCACTTT CSAHIGGDSPLHF
TRBJ2-7 - TRBV5-6 - TGTGCCAGCAGCGTGGACAGAATTAACTACGAGCAGTACTTC CASSVDRINYEQYF
TRBJ1-4 TRBD1 TRBV12-3/TRBV12-4 few TGTGCCAGCAGTTTCGACGGGACAGGCGAAAAACTGTTTTTT CASSFDGTGEKLFF
TRBJ2-5 - TRBV6-6 - TGTGCCAGCAGCCAAGGAAGGGAGACCCAGTACTTC CASSQGRETQYF
TRBJ2-7 TRBD2 TRBV6-5 medium-sized TGTGCCAGCAGTTGGGGGGGCTCCTACGAGCAGTACTTC CASSWGGSYEQYF
TRBJ1-1 TRBD1 TRBV29-1 few TGCAGCGTTGATGGGTACCGACAGGGTAGTACTGAAGCTTTCTTT CSVDGYRQGSTEAFF
TRBJ1-2 - TRBV12-3/TRBV12-4 many TGTGCCAGCAGTCCCGGGCTTTCTAACTATGGCTACACCTTC CASSPGLSNYGYTF
TRBJ2-6 - TRBV18 few TGTGCCAGCTCAGTCTCAGCCCCGCGCTCTGGGGCCAACGTCCTGACTTTC CASSVSAPRSGANVLTF
TRBJ1-1 TRBD1 TRBV12-3/TRBV12-4 - TGTGCCAGCAGTGTCTCGACAGGGGCTAGGCAAACAACGATTGCTGAAGTTTTCTTT CASSVSTGARQTTIAEVFF
TRBJ2-3 TRBD1 TRBV11-2 few TGTGCCAGCAGCTGGGTCAGGACAGGATACACAGATACGCAGTATTTT CASSWVRTGYTDTQYF
TRBJ2-7 - TRBV6-2/TRBV6-3 many TGTGCCAGCAGTTCCATCGACACGACCCTTCAGTACTTC CASSSIDTTLQYF
TRBJ2-7 - TRBV6-6 few TGTGCCAGCAGTTACGACCTCCGGGGGTACGAGCAGTACTTC CASSYDLRGYEQYF
TRBJ2-7 - TRBV4-3 - TGCGCCAGCAGCCCCACCTCAGTTATCGGCGAGCAGTACTTC CASSPTSVIGEQYF
TRBJ1-1 TRBD1 TRBV6-5 - TGTGCCAGCAGGGGGGACAGGAACACTGAAGCTTTCTTT CASRGDRNTEAFF
TRBJ1-1 TRBD1 TRBV12-3/TRBV12-4 many TGTGCCAGCAGTTCGACAGGGTTCTTCTCGGACACTGAAGCTTTCTTT CASSSTGFFSDTEAFF
TRBJ1-2 TRBD1 TRBV7-9 many TGTGCCAGCAGCCCGATGGACAGGGTCTATGGCTACACCTTC CASSPMDRVYGYTF
TRBJ2-2 TRBD1 TRBV5-4 - TGTGCCAGCAGCTTAGGGACAGGACGGACCGGGGAGCTGTTTTTT CASSLGTGRTGELFF
TRBJ1-4 - TRBV3-1 few TGTGCCAGCAGCCGAGGTGTGCTTTCAACTAATGAAAAACTGTTTTTT CASSRGVLSTNEKLFF
TRBJ2-5 TRBD2 TRBV7-2 medium-sized TGTGCCAGCAGCCCCCTTGGCGGGGGGGCGAAAGAGACCCAGTACTTC CASSPLGGGAKETQYF
TRBJ1-6 TRBD1 TRBV7-2 many TGTGCCAGCAGCCTACAACAGGGGAACTATAATTCACCCCTCCACTTT CASSLQQGNYNSPLHF
TRBJ2-2 TRBD1 TRBV10-2 many TGCGCCAGCCAAACAGGGGACAGGGGATACGGGGAGCTGTTTTTT CASQTGDRGYGELFF
TRBJ1-5 - TRBV20-1 many TGCAGTGCTAGAGATAGGCACAGCAATCAGCCCCAGCATTTT CSARDRHSNQPQHF
TRBJ2-7 - TRBV7-9 many TGTGCCAGCAGCAAGGGGGGACAGAAGAATTCCTACGAGCAGTACTTC CASSKGGQKNSYEQYF
TRBJ2-2 TRBD1 TRBV5-4 few TGTGCCAGCAGCTTGGACAGGGGTAACACCGGGGAGCTGTTTTTT CASSLDRGNTGELFF